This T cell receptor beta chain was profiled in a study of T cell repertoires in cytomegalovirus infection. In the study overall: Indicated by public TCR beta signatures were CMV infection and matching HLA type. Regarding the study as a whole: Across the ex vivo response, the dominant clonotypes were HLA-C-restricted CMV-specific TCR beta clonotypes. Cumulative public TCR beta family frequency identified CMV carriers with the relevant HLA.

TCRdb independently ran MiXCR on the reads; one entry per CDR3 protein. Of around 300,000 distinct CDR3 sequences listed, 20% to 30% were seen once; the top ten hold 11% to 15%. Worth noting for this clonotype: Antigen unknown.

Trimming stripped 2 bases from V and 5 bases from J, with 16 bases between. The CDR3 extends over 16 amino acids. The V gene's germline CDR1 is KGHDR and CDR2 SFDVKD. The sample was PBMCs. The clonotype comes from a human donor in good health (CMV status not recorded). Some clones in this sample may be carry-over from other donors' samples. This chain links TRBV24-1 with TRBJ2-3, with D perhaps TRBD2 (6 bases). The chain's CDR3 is CATSDSGTGVRDTQYF. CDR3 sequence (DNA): TGTGCCACCAGTGATTCCGGGACTGGGGTTAGAGATACGCAGTATTTT.